These 13 T cell receptor beta chains were all obtained from the same sample, sequenced in a study of T cell responses to AZD1222 COVID-19 vaccine. The protocol was immunoSEQ multiplex PCR, while the TCRdb copy is restricted to in-frame clones and leaves out a portion. Here the sample spans 130,000 to 150,000 clones, approximately 89% being singletons. The sample was peripheral blood, taken 28 days after the second AZD1222 dose. Receptor source: an adult who received the AZD1222 COVID-19 vaccine.

V usage is TRBV28 and J usage is TRBJ1-2; D gene unclear. Trimming left V 3 bases short and J 0 bases short, with 20 bases between. Germline V CDR1 and CDR2: MDHEN, SYDVKM. This CDR3 has 18 amino acids. In nucleotides, the CDR3 is TGTGCCAGCAGTTTCGACGCCCCGGTTTTCGGGGCTAACTATGGCTACACCTTC. It yields the protein CASSFDAPVFGANYGYTF.

CDR3 residues: CASSLLTQQFF. CDR3 nucleotide sequence: TGTGCCAGCAGCTTATTGACGCAGCAGTTCTTC. The chain has TRBV11-2 and TRBJ2-1; D not certain. V gave up 2 bases and J gave up 11 bases, with 7 bases separating them. The CDR3 has 11 residues. Germline V gives CDR1 SGHAT, CDR2 FQNNGV.

The chain is built from TRBV7-2 and TRBJ1-1, with TRBD1 matching over 7 bases. The CDR3 runs 19 residues. With V trimmed by 1 base and J by 0 bases, 14 bases remained unmatched. CDR1 SGHTA and CDR2 FQGNSA come from the germline V gene. The CDR3 coding sequence is TGTGCCAGCAGCTTAGAATTCCGATGGACAGGTCCTATGAACACTGAAGCTTTCTTT. Protein: CASSLEFRWTGPMNTEAFF.

The chain combines TRBV5-1 with TRBJ1-1; D is unresolved. The V gene lost 4 bases and the J gene lost 8 bases, with 15 bases spanning the gap. This CDR3 is built from 13 residues. Germline V CDR1 and CDR2: SGHRS, YFSETQ. In nucleotides, the CDR3 is TGCGCCAGCAGCGTGAGCCGGACGGTCGAAGCTTTCTTT. It yields the protein CASSVSRTVEAFF. Based on the CDR3 plus reference TRBV5-1 and TRBJ1-1, the full variable domain is KAGVTQTPRYLIKTRGQQVTLSCSPISGHRSVSWYQQTPGQGLQFLFEYFSETQRNKGNFPGRFSGRQFSNSRSEMNVSTLELGDSALYLCASSVSRTVEAFFGQGTRLTVV.

As DNA, the CDR3 is TGTGCCACCACCACGGGAGGGGGGAGCACTGAAGCTTTCTTT. Its translation is CATTTGGGSTEAFF. The chain recombines TRBV24-1 with TRBJ1-1, with D tentatively TRBD1 (6 bases). The CDR3 is 14 amino acids. Germline lookup yields CDR1 KGHDR and CDR2 SFDVKD. V lost 8 bases to trimming and J lost 4 bases, with 16 bases between them.

This chain uses TRBV5-4 with TRBJ1-4; 7 nucleotides align to TRBD1. With V trimmed by 2 bases and J by 6 bases, 7 bases remained unmatched. The germline CDR1 and CDR2 sequences are SGHNT and YYREEE (reference sequence). The CDR3 spans 15 residues. The CDR3 is CASSLMGRGDEKLFF. CDR3 bases: TGTGCCAGCAGCTTAATGGGCAGGGGGGATGAAAAACTGTTTTTT.

The genes are TRBV28 and TRBJ2-7, with TRBD1 matching over 7 bases. CDR1 and CDR2 from the germline V gene are MDHEN and SYDVKM. CDR3 length equals 14 residues. With 5 bases clipped from V and 0 bases from J, the junction kept 4 bases outside the gene matches. CDR3 nucleotide sequence: TGTGCCAGCAGTGAGACAGGGAGCTCCTACGAGCAGTACTTC. Translating it yields CASSETGSSYEQYF.

This sequence joins TRBV6-2 or TRBV6-3 and TRBJ1-1; TRBD1 matches at 8 bases. Per the germline V gene, CDR1 is MNHEY and CDR2 is SVGEGT. The junction had 5 bases not matched to a gene; V was cut back by 4 bases and J by 4 bases. CDR3 size: 14 residues. CDR3 region: CASSWDRPSTEAFF. The CDR3 DNA sequence: TGTGCCAGCAGTTGGGACAGGCCGAGCACTGAAGCTTTCTTT.

This clone appeared a single time. Here the CDR3 reads CASARWVSSYNEQFF. The DNA of the CDR3 is TGTGCCAGCGCGCGTTGGGTGAGCTCCTACAATGAGCAGTTCTTC. This rearrangement joins TRBV13 to TRBJ2-1; D remains ambiguous. CDR1 and CDR2 (germline): PRHDT, FYEKMQ (reference sequence). This CDR3 has 15 residues. V was cut by 8 bases and J by 0 bases, with 14 bases left in between.

CDR3 nucleotides: TGTGCCAGCACCCGGCAAAGGGCCACTCCAACAGATACGCAGTATTTT. This translates into CASTRQRATPTDTQYF. V gene TRBV2 combines with J gene TRBJ2-3; no clear D. CDR3 size: 16 residues. Germline V gene lookup returns CDR1 SNHLY and CDR2 FYNNEI. Between the trimmed V and J ends, which lost 7 bases and 3 bases, there was a span of 20 bases.

The chain recombines TRBV5-1 with TRBJ2-7; no clear D. The V end lost 2 bases, the J end lost 3 bases, and 9 bases lay between the germline ends. CDR1 and CDR2 (germline): SGHRS, YFSETQ. The CDR3 length is 13 residues. The CDR3 is CASSFDGGYEQYF. The DNA for the CDR3 is TGCGCCAGCAGCTTCGACGGCGGCTACGAGCAGTACTTC.

The chain employs TRBV5-6 and TRBJ1-1; D is unresolved. The CDR3 spans 11 residues. Trimming left V 4 bases short and J 11 bases short, with 12 bases between. Germline V gene data show CDR1 as SGHDT and CDR2 as YYEEEE. CDR3 bases: TGTGCCAGCAGCCGCCGGGGTGGGGCTTTCTTT. Its protein is CASSRRGGAFF.

CDR3 amino acids: CASSSLGRGSTDTQYF. The DNA of the CDR3 is TGTGCCAGCAGCTCCCTTGGGAGAGGAAGCACAGATACGCAGTATTTT. This chain uses TRBV7-9 with TRBJ2-3; D possibly corresponds to TRBD2 (5 bases). This CDR3 is built from 16 residues. Trimming took off 4 bases at V and 0 bases at J, with 14 bases between the two ends. Germline CDR1 is SEHNR and CDR2 is FQNEAQ (reference sequence).